The 20 T cell receptor beta chains given below trace back to one sample, sequenced in a study of monozygotic twins with inflammatory bowel disease. TCRdb reprocessed the 5' RACE reads, with one entry per CDR3 protein and no DNA. The repertoire table contains roughly 300,000 distinct CDR3 sequences. The sequencing sample was made of blood. The receptors stem from a human donor with ulcerative colitis or Crohn's disease, or a healthy co-twin of an affected twin (not recorded which).

The chain combines TRBV4-2 with TRBJ2-1; there is no DNA to check the TCRdb D call of TRBD2. This CDR3 spans 17 amino acids. Germline CDR1 is LGHNA and CDR2 is YNFKEQ. CDR3 loop: CASSQTQRTSGYNEQFF.

The genes are TRBV4-2 and TRBJ1-4; TCRdb selects TRBD1, and the lack of DNA leaves this call unchecked. Per germline, CDR1 LGHNA and CDR2 YNFKEQ. This CDR3 has 15 amino acids. CDR3 sequence: CASSLTTGGAEKLFF.

The genes are TRBV5-1 and TRBJ2-2; TCRdb calls TRBD1, which cannot be checked without DNA. CDR1 SGHRS and CDR2 YFSETQ come from the germline V gene. The CDR3 length is 14 residues. CDR3: CASSRGQGLGELFF.

The chain employs TRBV12-3 or TRBV12-4 and TRBJ2-2; TCRdb's D gene call, TRBD1, goes unchecked for lack of DNA. The CDR3 runs 16 residues. The CDR3 region is CASRQTGQSNTGELFF.

The chain links TRBV4-2 to TRBJ1-5. CDR3 length: 16 residues. The germline CDR1 and CDR2 sequences are LGHNA and YNFKEQ. The CDR3 is CASSQVTANSNQPQHF.

This sequence joins TRBV5-1 and TRBJ2-5; lacking DNA, the TRBD1 call made by TCRdb goes unchecked. The germline V gene has CDR1 SGHRS and CDR2 YFSETQ. This CDR3 is built from 15 residues. CDR3 sequence reads: CASSHLPGTEETQYF.

The V and J genes are TRBV7-6 and TRBJ2-3; absent DNA, TCRdb's TRBD1 call cannot be checked. CDR3 length equals 16 residues. CDR1 SGHVS and CDR2 FNYEAQ come from the germline V gene. The CDR3: CASSSTGTAFTDTQYF.

The chain employs TRBV11-2 and TRBJ1-6. This CDR3 is 15 amino acids long. CDR1 SGHAT and CDR2 FQNNGV come from the germline V gene. The CDR3 region is CASRDLLSYNSPLHF.

The chain combines TRBV7-2 with TRBJ2-1; TCRdb designates TRBD1, a call that cannot be tested without DNA. Germline V gives CDR1 SGHTA, CDR2 FQGNSA. This CDR3 has 14 amino acids. CDR3 protein: CASSFDRGAHEQFF.

This chain connects TRBV7-9 to TRBJ2-1. The CDR3 is 15 residues long. CDR1 and CDR2 (germline): SEHNR, FQNEAQ (reference sequence). The CDR3 loop reads CASSLAGPTVREQFF. Supplemented by reference TRBV7-9 and TRBJ2-1, the full variable domain reads DTGVSQNPRHKITKRGQNVTFRCDPISEHNRLYWYRQTLGQGPEFLTYFQNEAQLEKSRLLSDRFSAERPKGSFSTLEIQRTEQGDSAMYLCASSLAGPTVREQFFGPGTRLTVL.

V is TRBV5-1 and J is TRBJ2-7; TCRdb picks TRBD1, but there is no DNA to check that call. This CDR3 is 14 amino acids long. The germline gives CDR1 SGHRS, CDR2 YFSETQ. The CDR3 protein is CASSLTGGISEQYF.

The chain carries TRBV29-1 and TRBJ2-3; lacking DNA, the TRBD1 call made by TCRdb goes unchecked. In germline, CDR1 is SQVTM, CDR2 ANQGSEA. This CDR3 is built from 15 residues. This chain's CDR3 is CSVGGQGASTDTQYF.

The V and J genes are TRBV20-1 and TRBJ2-3; TCRdb selects TRBD2, and the lack of DNA leaves this call unchecked. Germline V gene lookup returns CDR1 DFQATT and CDR2 SNEGSKA (reference sequence). The CDR3 has 15 amino acids. The chain's CDR3 is CSASTLAVSTDTQYF.

The chain employs TRBV14 and TRBJ2-7. CDR1 is SGHDN and CDR2 is FVKESK in the germline V gene. This CDR3 region has 16 residues. The CDR3 sequence: CASSQDWGKTSYEQYF.

This sequence joins TRBV28 and TRBJ2-2. Germline values: CDR1 MDHEN, CDR2 SYDVKM. The CDR3 runs to 15 residues. CDR3 sequence reads: CASRLEPGNTGELFF.

The rearrangement uses TRBV28 and TRBJ2-2; the D call from TCRdb, TRBD1, cannot be confirmed without DNA. The CDR3 runs 14 residues. In germline, CDR1 is MDHEN, CDR2 SYDVKM. CDR3 sequence: CASNKGGYGGELFF.

The chain is built from TRBV27 and TRBJ2-3; the D call of TRBD1 rests on TCRdb alone, since no DNA is present to check it. The CDR3 runs to 16 residues. The germline V gene has CDR1 MNHEY and CDR2 SMNVEV (reference sequence). CDR3 loop: CASSLRPRVSTDTQYF.

J is TRBJ2-7 and V is TRBV7-2; TCRdb designates TRBD1, a call that cannot be tested without DNA. This CDR3 is 14 amino acids long. CDR1 and CDR2 (germline): SGHTA, FQGNSA. CDR3 residues: CASSLAGVGALQYF.

J is TRBJ1-6 and V is TRBV2; the TCRdb D gene call, TRBD1, has no DNA to confirm it. The CDR3 is 14 amino acids. Per germline, CDR1 SNHLY and CDR2 FYNNEI. The CDR3 sequence: CASRPGTKGSPLHF. Looking up the rest from reference TRBV2 and TRBJ1-6 gives the full variable domain: EPEVTQTPSHQVTQMGQEVILRCVPISNHLYFYWYRQILGQKVEFLVSFYNNEISEKSEIFDDQFSVERPDGSNFTLKIRSTKLEDSAMYFCASRPGTKGSPLHFGNGTRLTVT.

The chain carries TRBV7-2 and TRBJ1-6; TCRdb returns TRBD1, unconfirmable since there is no DNA. This CDR3 contains 16 residues. Germline lookup yields CDR1 SGHTA and CDR2 FQGNSA. Here the CDR3 reads CASSLEPGQGSSPLHF.